This paragraph covers one TCR beta chain sequence. Its antigen is as yet unknown. Researchers took blood at baseline, on cycle 4 day 1, and on cycle 7 day 1. The sample comes from a study of OX40 agonist ivuxolimab in advanced cancers. On the study more broadly: An agonistic anti-OX40 (CD134) antibody, ivuxolimab, was used to treat the patients. Study observations and caveats: Antigens targeted by the expanded peripheral T cells were not determined. Patients who responded partially at 0.1-3.0 mg/kg showed clonal expansion ranking among the lowest.

The assay was immunoSEQ multiplex PCR, and TCRdb's table has in-frame clones only and misses some. This sample has 85,000 to 130,000 clones, with 75% to 95% found just once. The sequence came from an adult with an advanced solid tumor such as melanoma, head and neck, liver or kidney cancer. The material sequenced was CD4+ or CD8+ T cells sorted from blood, taken in a trial of the OX40 agonist ivuxolimab.

In DNA, the CDR3 is TGTGCCAGCAGTGAGCAATGGAGCGGGAGCGGCTCCTACGAGCAGTACTTC. Protein sequence: CASSEQWSGSGSYEQYF. The chain joins TRBV5-4 to TRBJ2-7; 8 nucleotides match TRBD2. The CDR3 covers 17 residues. The germline CDR1 and CDR2 sequences are SGHNT and YYREEE (reference sequence). V dropped 5 bases and J dropped 0; count of bases not matched to a gene: 13.